Listed here are 14 T cell receptor beta chains from one sample, sequenced in a study of cytomegalovirus exposure and HLA in healthy donors. Produced via immunoSEQ multiplex PCR; TCRdb's table is partial and in-frame only. The sample has about 120,000 clones, approximately 88% seen once. The sequenced sample consisted of PBMCs. All receptors derive from a woman aged 18-30 years in good health and CMV-seropositive.

This sequence joins TRBV5-4 and TRBJ2-5, with D tentatively TRBD2 (6 bases). Germline lookup yields CDR1 SGHNT and CDR2 YYREEE (reference sequence). The CDR3 covers 15 residues. V lost 5 bases and J lost 0, with 14 bases in between. CDR3: CASRRTTLYQETQYF. CDR3 bases: TGTGCCAGCAGAAGGACTACCTTATACCAAGAGACCCAGTACTTC. Filled out from reference TRBV5-4 and TRBJ2-5, the complete variable domain reads ETGVTQSPTHLIKTRGQQVTLRCSSQSGHNTVSWYQQALGQGPQFIFQYYREEENGRGNFPPRFSGLQFPNYSSELNVNALELDDSALYLCASRRTTLYQETQYFGPGTRLLVL.

The chain links TRBV20-1 to TRBJ2-3, with TRBD2 as a possible D gene (6 bases). In germline, CDR1 is DFQATT, CDR2 SNEGSKA (reference sequence). With 6 bases removed from V and 11 bases from J, the gap between germline ends came to 9 bases. The CDR3 contains 9 residues. The CDR3 sequence is CSATSWQYF. The CDR3 nucleotides are TGCAGTGCGACTAGTTGGCAGTATTTT.

This clone came up a few times. The CDR3 protein is CASSLKGVYGYTF. The CDR3 DNA reads as TGTGCCAGCAGCCTCAAGGGGGTCTATGGCTACACCTTC. This chain uses TRBV7-2 with TRBJ1-2; a weak D match, TRBD1 (6 bases). CDR3 length: 13 amino acids. CDR1 and CDR2 from the germline V gene are SGHTA and FQGNSA. V lost 5 bases to trimming and J lost 4 bases, with 11 bases between them. Using reference TRBV7-2 and TRBJ1-2 for the parts outside the CDR3, the full variable domain is GAGVSQSPSNKVTEKGKDVELRCDPISGHTALYWYRQSLGQGLEFLIYFQGNSAPDKSGLPSDRFSAERTGGSVSTLTIQRTQQEDSAVYLCASSLKGVYGYTFGSGTRLTVV.

V is TRBV6-1 and J is TRBJ1-1; tentatively, D is TRBD1 (5 bases). Germline V lookup: CDR1 MNHNS, CDR2 SASEGT. The CDR3 length is 15 residues. V was shortened by 5 bases and J by 0 bases, with 13 bases between the two germline ends. The CDR3 protein is CASSRRDSLNTEAFF. The CDR3 DNA reads TGTGCCAGCAGTAGACGGGACTCACTGAACACTGAAGCTTTCTTT.

The chain has TRBV4-1 and TRBJ1-5; 9 positions match TRBD1. Germline-derived CDR1 and CDR2 are MGHRA and YSYEKL. The CDR3 loop spans 16 amino acids. The trim removed 1 base at V and 5 bases at J, leaving 6 bases unmatched. The CDR3 DNA follows: TGCGCCAGCAGCCAAGGGTGGGGGGACAGGGATCAGCCCCAGCATTTT. It codes for CASSQGWGDRDQPQHF.

This clone was observed a single time. The J gene is TRBJ1-5, the V gene TRBV2; no reliable D call. The CDR3 extends over 12 amino acids. Trimming shortened V by 4 bases and J by 4 bases, and 5 bases separated the two germline ends. Germline CDR1 reads SNHLY; CDR2 reads FYNNEI. The CDR3 nucleotides read TGTGCCAGCAGTGGTCAAAATCAGCCCCAGCATTTT. Its translation: CASSGQNQPQHF.

The V gene is TRBV4-1, the J gene TRBJ1-2, with D possibly being TRBD1 (6 bases). CDR1 is MGHRA and CDR2 is YSYEKL in the germline V gene. The CDR3 length is 13 residues. Trimming removed 5 bases at V and 4 bases at J, with 11 bases between. CDR3 residues: CASSDTRGYGYTF. CDR3 nucleotides: TGCGCCAGCAGCGATACCAGGGGCTATGGCTACACCTTC.

V usage is TRBV5-1 and J usage is TRBJ1-2; D possibly corresponds to TRBD1 (5 bases). Germline-derived CDR1 and CDR2 are SGHRS and YFSETQ. V was clipped by 0 bases and J by 8 bases, with 14 bases between them. The CDR3 sequence is 14 residues long. CDR3 DNA: TGCGCCAGCAGCTTGGAAGGACAAGAGCAGGGCTACACCTTC. Translating it yields CASSLEGQEQGYTF.

The J gene is TRBJ1-1, the V gene TRBV19, with TRBD1 matching over 8 bases. Germline V gives CDR1 LNHDA, CDR2 SQIVND (reference sequence). V was clipped by 9 bases and J by 1 base; unmatched bases: 7. The CDR3 sequence is 14 residues long. The CDR3 is CASSTGGQNTEAFF. CDR3 sequence (DNA): TGTGCCAGCTCAACAGGGGGGCAGAACACTGAAGCTTTCTTT.

This chain connects TRBV4-1 to TRBJ2-7, with TRBD2 matching 7 bases. The CDR3 length is 15 residues. In germline, CDR1 is MGHRA, CDR2 YSYEKL. Germline trimming cut 0 bases from V and 4 bases from J; bases unmatched to any gene: 6. The CDR3 loop is CASSQDRTSGYEQYF. The CDR3 DNA is TGCGCCAGCAGCCAAGACCGGACTAGTGGGTACGAGCAGTACTTC.

The chain joins TRBV5-6 to TRBJ2-2; 9 positions agree with TRBD1. The CDR3 covers 15 residues. Germline V CDR1 and CDR2: SGHDT, YYEEEE. With 3 bases clipped from V and 6 bases from J, the junction kept 6 bases outside the gene matches. Here the CDR3 reads CASSWGTGRSGELFF. The CDR3 DNA follows: TGTGCCAGCAGCTGGGGGACAGGGAGATCCGGGGAGCTGTTTTTT.

A single count supports this clone. The V gene is TRBV27, the J gene TRBJ1-1; TRBD1 matches 8 bases. The germline V gene has CDR1 MNHEY and CDR2 SMNVEV (reference sequence). J lost 9 bases, V lost 2 bases, and 5 bases had no gene match. This CDR3 has 13 residues. The CDR3 sequence: CASSLLGDRQAFF. CDR3 nucleotide sequence: TGTGCCAGCAGTTTACTCGGGGACAGGCAAGCTTTCTTT.

V and J are TRBV15 and TRBJ1-1; the D gene is possibly TRBD1 (6 bases). The CDR3 length is 15 residues. Between the trimmed V and J ends, which lost 0 bases and 1 base, there was a span of 9 bases. Germline CDR1 and CDR2: LNHNV and YYDKDF (reference sequence). The CDR3 sequence: CATSREKQGNTEAFF. CDR3 in DNA: TGTGCCACCAGCAGAGAAAAACAGGGGAACACTGAAGCTTTCTTT.

This chain links TRBV30 with TRBJ1-1; 12 positions agree with TRBD1. The CDR3 loop spans 15 amino acids. CDR1 and CDR2 from the germline V gene are GTSNPN and SVGIG (reference sequence). The J segment lost 2 bases and the V segment lost 4 bases, leaving 5 bases of the junction unmatched. Written as DNA, the CDR3 is TGTGCCTGGATGGGACAGGGGGCGGAAAACACTGAAGCTTTCTTT. It specifies CAWMGQGAENTEAFF.